A single sample gave rise to the 11 T cell receptor beta chains below, sequenced in a study of T cell responses to AZD1222 COVID-19 vaccine. The method was immunoSEQ multiplex PCR; TCRdb's version includes in-frame clones alone and lacks a portion of them. Of 110,000 to 150,000 clones listed, 85% to 95% are singletons. Sequenced material: peripheral blood, taken on day 0 of AZD1222 vaccination. These receptors were taken from an adult in good health.

The genes are TRBV3-1 (or the pseudogene TRBV3-2) and TRBJ1-1, with no clear D. The V end lost 6 bases, the J end lost 3 bases, and 11 bases lay between the germline ends. The CDR3 runs to 13 residues. The germline gives CDR1 LGHDT, CDR2 YNNKEL (reference sequence). The CDR3 here is CASSQNGYTEAFF. In nucleotides, the CDR3 is TGTGCCAGCAGTCAAAATGGGTACACTGAAGCTTTCTTT.

For this clone: The same CDR3 arises from other DNA sequences in this sample as well. This CDR3 reads CASSQGGRDYGYTF. CDR3 in DNA: TGTGCCAGCAGCCAAGGGGGTAGGGACTATGGCTACACCTTC. V gene TRBV14 combines with J gene TRBJ1-2; D is uncertain. Per germline, CDR1 SGHDN and CDR2 FVKESK. V lost 1 base to trimming and J lost 3 bases, with 9 bases between them. The length of the CDR3 is 14 residues.

This chain uses TRBV11-3 with TRBJ2-3; D unresolved. The V and J ends lost 3 bases and 0 bases respectively, with 13 bases between them. Germline loops: CDR1 SGHNT, CDR2 YENEEA. The CDR3 totals 16 residues. The CDR3 sequence: CASSLFPGPSTDTQYF. The CDR3 DNA reads TGTGCCAGCAGCTTGTTCCCTGGGCCTAGCACAGATACGCAGTATTTT.

CDR3 loop: CATKPGTGYSTEAFF. DNA for the CDR3: TGTGCCACTAAACCCGGGACAGGGTATAGCACTGAAGCTTTCTTT. J is TRBJ1-1 and V is TRBV19, with 9 bases fitting TRBD1. Germline CDR1 and CDR2: LNHDA and SQIVND (reference sequence). The CDR3 spans 15 residues. V lost 10 bases and J lost 4; bases outside the gene matches: 13.

This chain links TRBV5-1 with TRBJ2-2; D possibly corresponds to TRBD2 (6 bases). The CDR3 extends over 16 amino acids. The V gene's germline CDR1 is SGHRS and CDR2 YFSETQ. V was pared by 1 base and J by 7 bases, with 17 bases between. In DNA, the CDR3 is TGCGCCAGCAGCTTGAGGTGGGAGGCGAGCCACGGGGAGCTGTTTTTT. Protein sequence: CASSLRWEASHGELFF.

The gene calls are TRBV2 and TRBJ1-2; D remains ambiguous. The germline gives CDR1 SNHLY, CDR2 FYNNEI. The CDR3 loop spans 15 amino acids. V lost 10 bases to trimming and J lost 0 bases, with 18 bases between them. CDR3: CATTSGRITNYGYTF. The CDR3 DNA reads as TGTGCCACAACCTCCGGACGGATAACTAACTATGGCTACACCTTC.

CDR3 protein: CATSSRGPQKLFF. In DNA form, the CDR3 reads TGTGCCACCAGCAGCCGGGGACCCCAAAAACTGTTTTTT. The gene calls are TRBV15 and TRBJ1-4, with D possibly being TRBD1 (5 bases). V lost 3 bases and J lost 9, with 11 bases in between. In germline, CDR1 is LNHNV, CDR2 YYDKDF (reference sequence). The CDR3 sequence is 13 residues long.

This clone came up once. The chain recombines TRBV7-6 with TRBJ1-5; D is undetermined. The germline V and J ends were trimmed by 1 base and 0 bases, with 10 bases remaining between them. Germline CDR1 is SGHVS and CDR2 is FNYEAQ. The CDR3 covers 16 residues. In DNA, the CDR3 is TGTGCCAGCAGCTTAGAGGCCGATAATAGCAATCAGCCCCAGCATTTT. As protein: CASSLEADNSNQPQHF.

The chain recombines TRBV4-3 with TRBJ2-7; D is perhaps TRBD2 (6 bases). Between the trimmed V and J ends, which lost 1 base and 2 bases, there was a span of 24 bases. CDR1 and CDR2 from the germline V gene are LGHNA and YSLEER. The CDR3 consists of 19 residues. CDR3 bases: TGCGCCAGCAGCCAAGTTCTCTCCACCTCCGGGGCGGGAACCTACGAGCAGTACTTC. It translates to CASSQVLSTSGAGTYEQYF.

V usage is TRBV7-8 and J usage is TRBJ2-7; D uncertain. The germline V gene encodes CDR1 SGHVS and CDR2 FQNEAQ. The V end was cut by 2 bases, the J end by 3 bases, with 11 bases between. This CDR3 spans 14 amino acids. In DNA form, the CDR3 reads TGTGCCAGCAGCTTACCTGGTGTGGGCTACGAGCAGTACTTC. It is translated as CASSLPGVGYEQYF.

The CDR3 coding sequence is TGTGCCAGCTCACCACCGGTGGCAGGCGGTCCTGAAGCTTTCTTT. This sequence encodes CASSPPVAGGPEAFF. V gene TRBV18 combines with J gene TRBJ1-1; D uncertain. Germline V gene sequence: CDR1 KGHSH, CDR2 LQKENI. This CDR3 region has 15 residues. Trimming removed 0 bases at V and 6 bases at J, with 14 bases between.